The sequence of this TCR beta chain was determined in a study of blood T cell repertoires in COVID-19. Background on the study: There were acute and convalescent COVID-19 samples, and they came from the United States, Italy and Spain.

The germline V and J ends were trimmed by 7 bases and 8 bases, with 20 bases remaining between them. Germline V gene data show CDR1 as SNHLY and CDR2 as FYNNEI. The CDR3 is made up of 14 amino acids. In the source study's methods: Amplification of reference gene primers provided the estimated nucleated cell counts. Sequencing was performed with immunoSEQ multiplex PCR; in TCRdb, only in-frame clones are kept and a portion is missing. V, J and clone size are those of that table, while D and trimming were read from the DNA. Of around 260,000 clones in the sample, less than 90% are singletons; the top ten hold less than 5%.

This clonotype was sampled from a man aged 60 to 75 with acute or convalescent COVID-19. The V call is TRBV2, the J call TRBJ1-2, with a tentative D call TRBD1 (5 bases). Sequencing input: peripheral blood. The DNA for the CDR3 is TGTGCCAGCATGACCTTCTTGAAGGGGCTGGGCTACACCTTC. This translates into CASMTFLKGLGYTF.